The clone carrying this TCR beta chain was seen many times. What it binds is not known. Trimming removed 1 base from V and 6 bases from J, with 13 bases in between. The length of the CDR3 is 14 residues. CDR1 and CDR2 from the germline V gene are LGHDT and YNNKEL (reference sequence). Disease duration was under 3 months in the ophthalmopathy patients, who also had a Clinical Activity Score of at least 3 and a NOSPECS grade of at least 4. This record comes from a study of T cells in Graves' hyperthyroidism and ophthalmopathy. Study-wide context: Peripheral blood was drawn at first diagnosis, prior to all treatment. Study-wide results and caveats: From stable hyperthyroidism, ophthalmopathy was separated by a 13 V-J model. The model forecast ophthalmopathy, anticipating it by a median about 7 months before onset.

RNA transcripts gave rise to amplified TCR beta CDR3 regions. Primed by the HTBI set, a first-round RT-PCR was run on the TCR CDR3. From the multiplex PCR reads, TCRdb called clonotypes with MiXCR, one entry per CDR3 protein. The data contain some 550,000 distinct CDR3 sequences, 16% of them singletons. The chain links TRBV3-1 to TRBJ2-7; D perhaps matches TRBD2 (6 bases). The specimen sequenced was blood. The origin of this receptor is a woman in her 40s with Graves' ophthalmopathy. The CDR3 DNA reads TGTGCCAGCAGCCAAGGTTGGCGGGGCGCCGAGCAGTACTTC. Translation: CASSQGWRGAEQYF.